The 8 T cell receptor beta chains listed next were all sequenced from one sample in a study of OX40 agonist ivuxolimab in advanced cancers. The receptor library was made with the immunoSEQ multiplex PCR assay. The source is immuneACCESS, and TCRdb retained only in-frame sequences with V and J called. Part of the clones is not carried over; for the studies checked, unresolved V genes explain less than half of this, and the remainder is unexplained. The sample contains some 81,000 clones, 85% of them found a single time. Approximately 0.65% of the sample comes from the top ten. Sequenced material: CD4+ or CD8+ T cells sorted from blood, taken in a trial of the OX40 agonist ivuxolimab. Receptors originate from an adult with an advanced solid tumor such as melanoma, head and neck, liver or kidney cancer.

This sequence joins TRBV7-2 and TRBJ1-4, with D perhaps TRBD1 (6 bases). The CDR3 contains 16 residues. Trimming pared 5 bases from V and 10 bases from J, leaving 23 bases between. Germline CDR1 SGHTA, CDR2 FQGNSA. The chain's CDR3 is CASSPMVWDKGGKLFF. CDR3 nucleotides: TGTGCCAGCAGCCCTATGGTGTGGGACAAAGGGGGAAAACTGTTTTTT. Full variable domain (outside the CDR3, taken from reference TRBV7-2 and TRBJ1-4): GAGVSQSPSNKVTEKGKDVELRCDPISGHTALYWYRQSLGQGLEFLIYFQGNSAPDKSGLPSDRFSAERTGGSVSTLTIQRTQQEDSAVYLCASSPMVWDKGGKLFFGSGTQLSVL.

This clone was seen a single time. This chain uses TRBV5-6 with TRBJ1-2, with 9 bases identical to TRBD1. With V trimmed by 0 bases and J by 8 bases, 2 bases remained unmatched. From germline, CDR1 is SGHDT and CDR2 YYEEEE. The CDR3 totals 13 residues. The CDR3 bases are TGTGCCAGCAGCTTGGGACAGGGGGAAGGCTACACCTTC. Translation: CASSLGQGEGYTF.

The V gene is TRBV19, the J gene TRBJ2-2; 8 positions agree with TRBD1. In germline, CDR1 is LNHDA, CDR2 SQIVND (reference sequence). The CDR3 sequence is 14 residues long. V gave up 5 bases and J gave up 6 bases; unmatched junction bases: 5. Written as DNA, the CDR3 is TGTGCCAGTAGTCAGACAGGGGAAGCCGGGGAGCTGTTTTTT. Residues: CASSQTGEAGELFF.

CDR3 amino acids: CASSLVGQSEESYF. In nucleotides, the CDR3 is TGTGCCAGCAGCTTAGTGGGGCAGAGCGAAGAATCATATTTT. The rearrangement joins TRBV7-2 to TRBJ1-3; tentatively, D is TRBD1 (5 bases). Trimming took 1 base from V and 15 from J, leaving 19 bases between them. The CDR3 is 14 residues long. From germline, CDR1 is SGHTA and CDR2 FQGNSA.

Only a few counts were recorded for this clone. The V call is TRBV5-1, the J call TRBJ1-3; no firm D call. Trimming left V 5 bases short and J 0 bases short, with 12 bases between. CDR1 and CDR2 (germline): SGHRS, YFSETQ. The CDR3 consists of 15 residues. CDR3 nucleotide sequence: TGCGCCAGCAGATCCAATACAGTCTCTGGAAACACCATATATTTT. Its protein product is CASRSNTVSGNTIYF.

The V call is TRBV2, the J call TRBJ1-4; D may be TRBD1 (5 bases). Germline loops: CDR1 SNHLY, CDR2 FYNNEI. V was pared by 7 bases and J by 4 bases, with 7 bases between. The CDR3 spans 12 residues. CDR3 DNA: TGTGCCAGCAAGAGGGGTAATGAAAAACTGTTTTTT. Translated: CASKRGNEKLFF.

The rearrangement joins TRBV5-4 to TRBJ1-4, with 7 positions matching TRBD1. The germline V gene encodes CDR1 SGHNT and CDR2 YYREEE (reference sequence). The J segment lost 5 bases and the V segment lost 0 bases, leaving 7 bases of the junction unmatched. This CDR3 region has 16 residues. The CDR3 DNA reads TGTGCCAGCAGCTTGGGAGGGGGCGGGCCCAATGAAAAACTGTTTTTT. Translated, it gives CASSLGGGGPNEKLFF.

The chain is built from TRBV5-4 and TRBJ2-3; 10 bases agree with TRBD2. The V gene end was trimmed by 2 bases and the J gene end by 1 base; junction bases not matched to a gene: 1. CDR3 length: 15 amino acids. Germline-derived CDR1 and CDR2 are SGHNT and YYREEE (reference sequence). CDR3: CASSLAGGGTDTQYF. The CDR3 region has the DNA TGTGCCAGCAGCTTAGCGGGGGGGGGCACAGATACGCAGTATTTT.